The sequence of this T cell receptor beta chain was determined in a study of blood T cells in healthy people across ages. The second PCR ran roughly 6 to 11 cycles with a sample-barcoded 5' primer and J-beta primers. TCRdb re-derived calls from the 5' RACE reads in MiXCR, one entry per CDR3 protein. The sample contains 1.5 million to 2 million distinct CDR3 sequences, 40% to 55% of which appear only once. Donors were systemically healthy Caucasian individuals from Russia aged about 6 to 95 years. Collection of ten milliliters of peripheral blood was performed for each donor. Germline values: CDR1 MGHRA, CDR2 YSYEKL. The CDR3 spans 15 residues. With 1 base removed from V and 5 bases from J, the gap between germline ends came to 14 bases.

This TCR derives from a woman aged 40 to 49 in good health. Sequenced input: blood. The chain joins TRBV4-1 to TRBJ2-5; D may be TRBD2 (7 bases). CDR3 in DNA: TGCGCCAGCAGCCAAGTAGGCGGGGGCGGGGAGACCCAGTACTTC. This translates into CASSQVGGGGETQYF.